This T cell receptor beta chain was identified in a study of blood T cell repertoires in COVID-19. The germline gives CDR1 SQVTM, CDR2 ANQGSEA. With 3 bases clipped from V and 4 bases from J, the junction kept 19 bases outside the gene matches. The CDR3 loop spans 18 amino acids. Method: immunoSEQ multiplex PCR; TCRdb's copy keeps in-frame clones and lacks some. Of some 210,000 clones detected, about four fifths appear once; the ten largest clones hold 2.5% to 3.5%. This rearrangement joins TRBV29-1 to TRBJ1-1, with 8 bases matching TRBD1. Sequenced sample: peripheral blood. This clonotype was obtained from a middle-aged man with active or convalescent COVID-19. For the CDR3, the DNA is TGCAGCGTTGACCCCAGGGACAGGCATCGGTTTACGGGCACTGAAGCTTTCTTT. Translated: CSVDPRDRHRFTGTEAFF. The full variable domain, its missing parts supplied by reference TRBV29-1 and TRBJ1-1, is SAVISQKPSRDICQRGTSLTIQCQVDSQVTMMFWYRQQPGQSLTLIATANQGSEATYESGFVIDKFPISRPNLTFSTLTVSNMSPEDSSIYLCSVDPRDRHRFTGTEAFFGQGTRLTVV.